The rows below give T cell receptor beta chains drawn from one sample of a study of early T cells in non-severe SARS-CoV-2 infection. TCRdb re-called the 5' RACE reads with MiXCR, one entry per CDR3 protein. The sample has under 70,000 distinct CDR3 sequences, around 5.6% seen once. Sample: whole blood. The receptors derive from an adult who was a healthcare worker with PCR-confirmed SARS-CoV-2 infection or an uninfected control (not recorded which). Both conserved end residues are part of each CDR3. D genes are given only for firm matches. Clone size is shown for a subset of rows, as once, few, many or a class of expanded clone.

CDR3,DNA,size,D,V,J
CASSLGSRANSYEQYF,TGTGCCAGCAGCTTGGGGTCTCGGGCCAACTCCTACGAGCAGTACTTC,few,-,TRBV5-6,TRBJ2-7
CASSLASGGAEQYF,TGTGCCAGCAGCTTGGCTAGCGGGGGGGCCGAGCAGTACTTC,many,TRBD2,TRBV7-8,TRBJ2-7
CASSPSIDRTNSPLHF,TGCGCCAGCAGCCCCTCCATCGACAGGACTAATTCACCCCTCCACTTT,many,-,TRBV4-1,TRBJ1-6
CSARAGQAPALAYNEQFF,TGCAGTGCTAGAGCGGGACAGGCTCCTGCTCTCGCCTACAATGAGCAGTTCTTC,many,TRBD1,TRBV20-1,TRBJ2-1
CASSLHGGIQETQYF,TGTGCCAGCAGCTTACACGGCGGGATTCAAGAGACCCAGTACTTC,many,-,TRBV7-2,TRBJ2-5
CASGLAGGPGNEQFF,TGTGCCAGCGGACTAGCGGGAGGGCCAGGGAATGAGCAGTTCTTC,many,TRBD2,TRBV19,TRBJ2-1
CASRFILSSGANVLTF,TGTGCCAGCAGATTTATACTTAGCTCTGGGGCCAACGTCCTGACTTTC,many,-,TRBV6-5,TRBJ2-6
CASRRTGFYEQYF,TGTGCCAGCAGGAGGACAGGTTTTTACGAGCAGTACTTC,-,TRBD1,TRBV6-5,TRBJ2-7
CASSRGPGGRTYEQYF,TGTGCCAGCAGCCGAGGGCCGGGCGGGAGGACCTACGAGCAGTACTTC,many,TRBD2,TRBV7-9,TRBJ2-7
CSARDGGNTEAFF,TGCAGTGCTAGAGATGGTGGGAACACTGAAGCTTTCTTT,many,-,TRBV20-1,TRBJ1-1
CASSTYRGPAPSQYF,TGTGCCAGCAGCACCTATCGGGGCCCAGCCCCTTCGCAGTATTTT,-,-,TRBV11-2,TRBJ2-3
CASSRAGVEKLFF,TGTGCCAGCAGCAGGGCGGGGGTTGAAAAACTGTTTTTT,many,-,TRBV13,TRBJ1-4
CATSDFQRERNEQFF,TGTGCCACCAGTGATTTCCAGCGGGAAAGAAATGAGCAGTTCTTC,many,TRBD2,TRBV24-1,TRBJ2-1
CSARESGKSAFF,TGCAGTGCTCGCGAATCAGGGAAGTCAGCTTTCTTT,many,-,TRBV20-1,TRBJ1-1
CASSLTGTYGYTF,TGTGCCAGCAGTTTAACCGGGACCTATGGCTACACCTTC,many,-,TRBV27,TRBJ1-2
CASSYQGDYSPLHF,TGTGCCAGCAGCTATCAGGGGGACTATTCACCCCTCCACTTT,many,TRBD1,TRBV7-9,TRBJ1-6
CASSLSPFGDEQYF,TGTGCCAGCAGCTTAAGTCCGTTCGGGGACGAGCAGTACTTC,many,-,TRBV7-9,TRBJ2-7
CASRGRTYEQYF,TGTGCCAGCAGGGGCAGAACCTACGAGCAGTACTTC,many,-,TRBV7-2,TRBJ2-7
CASSESWASRYGYTF,TGCGCCAGCAGTGAGTCGTGGGCCAGTAGGTATGGCTACACCTTC,-,-,TRBV10-2,TRBJ1-2
CASSPGYGYGYTF,TGTGCCAGCAGCCCAGGGTATGGCTATGGCTACACCTTC,many,-,TRBV9,TRBJ1-2
CAWSDLGGRGYTF,TGTGCCTGGAGCGACTTAGGCGGGCGAGGCTACACCTTC,many,-,TRBV30,TRBJ1-2
CASSDERLAGEYF,TGTGCCAGCAGTGATGAGCGGCTAGCGGGAGAGTACTTC,many,TRBD2,TRBV2,TRBJ2-7
CSARLDRGQFYEQYF,TGCAGTGCTAGACTGGACAGGGGGCAATTCTACGAGCAGTACTTC,-,TRBD1,TRBV20-1,TRBJ2-7
CASSYSSGRGLYEQYF,TGTGCCAGCAGTTACTCGTCAGGGAGAGGACTCTACGAGCAGTACTTC,many,-,TRBV6-5,TRBJ2-7
CASSVQGLNIQYF,TGTGCCAGCAGTGTCCAGGGGTTAAACATTCAGTACTTC,many,-,TRBV2,TRBJ2-4
CASSLQAGVEGYTF,TGTGCCAGCAGTTTACAGGCCGGGGTTGAGGGCTACACCTTC,many,-,TRBV12-3/TRBV12-4,TRBJ1-2
CALSGTGHSGGEKLFF,TGTGCCCTGTCTGGGACAGGGCATTCTGGCGGTGAAAAACTGTTTTTT,many,TRBD1,TRBV2,TRBJ1-4
CASSQGRFGDSPLHF,TGCGCCAGCAGCCAGGGCCGTTTTGGGGATTCACCCCTCCACTTT,many,-,TRBV4-1,TRBJ1-6
CAWIPGTVYTGELFF,TGTGCCTGGATCCCCGGGACAGTTTACACCGGGGAGCTGTTTTTT,many,TRBD1,TRBV30,TRBJ2-2
CAWSYVTWNEQFF,TGTGCCTGGAGTTACGTGACTTGGAATGAGCAGTTCTTC,-,-,TRBV30,TRBJ2-1
CASRRDRNTGELFF,TGTGCCAGTAGAAGGGACAGAAACACCGGGGAGCTGTTTTTT,many,TRBD1,TRBV19,TRBJ2-2
CASSRSQNEQFF,TGTGCCAGCTCACGCTCACAGAATGAGCAGTTCTTC,many,-,TRBV18,TRBJ2-1
CSAIRQGFGNTIYF,TGCAGTGCCATCCGACAGGGCTTTGGAAACACCATATATTTT,many,TRBD1,TRBV20-1,TRBJ1-3
CASSQALTNEQFF,TGTGCCAGCAGCCAAGCACTGACCAATGAGCAGTTCTTC,few,-,TRBV14,TRBJ2-1
CASSLTRDSQAFF,TGTGCCAGCAGCTTGACAAGGGACAGCCAAGCTTTCTTT,-,TRBD1,TRBV7-2,TRBJ1-1
CATSGYRDTGELFF,TGTGCCACCAGCGGTTACAGGGACACCGGGGAGCTGTTTTTT,few,-,TRBV15,TRBJ2-2
CASSYSRGATGTGNTIYF,TGTGCCAGCAGTTACTCACGAGGAGCGACAGGGACTGGAAACACCATATATTTT,many,TRBD1,TRBV6-5,TRBJ1-3
CASSSRRGRGGYTF,TGTGCCAGCTCATCAAGGAGGGGAAGGGGTGGCTACACCTTC,few,-,TRBV18,TRBJ1-2
CASSDLDSSYEQYF,TGTGCCAGCAGTGATTTGGACAGCTCCTACGAGCAGTACTTC,many,-,TRBV2,TRBJ2-7
CATSPAGNTIYF,TGTGCCACTTCCCCGGCGGGAAACACCATATATTTT,many,-,TRBV6-6,TRBJ1-3
CASFNGPGGKAGANVLTF,TGTGCCAGCTTCAATGGGCCAGGGGGAAAGGCTGGGGCCAACGTCCTGACTTTC,many,TRBD1,TRBV5-6,TRBJ2-6
CASSQGRLSGSEKLFF,TGCGCCAGCAGCCAAGGCCGCCTGTCAGGGTCTGAAAAACTGTTTTTT,few,-,TRBV4-1,TRBJ1-4
CASSLGTSVNNEQFF,TGTGCCAGCAGCTTAGGGACTAGCGTTAACAATGAGCAGTTCTTC,many,TRBD2,TRBV11-2,TRBJ2-1
CASSGGDRPGNTIYF,TGTGCCAGCAGCGGAGGGGACAGACCTGGAAACACCATATATTTT,few,TRBD1,TRBV9,TRBJ1-3
CASSEGMNTEAFF,TGTGCCAGCTCTGAGGGGATGAACACTGAAGCTTTCTTT,few,-,TRBV18,TRBJ1-1
CASSTFLAGGKETQYF,TGTGCCAGTAGTACCTTCCTAGCGGGGGGCAAGGAGACCCAGTACTTC,many,TRBD2,TRBV19,TRBJ2-5
CSVEPGSDGYTF,TGCAGCGTTGAACCTGGGTCCGATGGCTACACCTTC,many,-,TRBV29-1,TRBJ1-2
CASSYILAGGYNEQFF,TGTGCCAGCAGTTATATTCTAGCGGGGGGGTACAATGAGCAGTTCTTC,-,TRBD2,TRBV6-2/TRBV6-3,TRBJ2-1
CASSLRPRKNEQFF,TGTGCCAGCAGCTTAAGGCCTCGGAAAAATGAGCAGTTCTTC,many,-,TRBV7-9,TRBJ2-1
CASSLLAGGPEADTQYF,TGTGCCAGCAGCTTACTAGCGGGGGGTCCGGAGGCAGATACGCAGTATTTT,many,TRBD2,TRBV7-9,TRBJ2-3
CAWRDRDSHEKLFF,TGTGCCTGGAGGGACCGGGACAGCCATGAAAAACTGTTTTTT,few,TRBD1,TRBV30,TRBJ1-4
CASSLRLTGGINVLTF,TGTGCCAGCAGCCTGAGGCTTACGGGAGGGATCAACGTCCTGACTTTC,few,TRBD2,TRBV7-2,TRBJ2-6
CASSYSESGSGALYF,TGTGCCAGCAGTTACTCTGAATCGGGATCCGGGGCCTTATATTTT,many,-,TRBV6-5,TRBJ1-3
CASRRSNTGELFF,TGTGCCAGCAGACGCTCGAACACCGGGGAGCTGTTTTTT,many,-,TRBV3-1,TRBJ2-2